This T cell receptor beta chain stems from a study of T cells expressing NK-cell markers. Libraries used 5'RACE template switching adding universal primer site and UMIs. One entry per CDR3 protein, without DNA, is what TCRdb gives after re-calling the 5' RACE reads. The sample has hundreds of thousands of distinct CDR3 sequences. A remark on this clonotype: As yet, its antigen is unknown.

Study-level results: The contribution of dominant NKG2C+ clonotypes to CD8+ T cells in roughly 6 donors was roughly 1.0-7.5%. In several donors, these clonotypes also led the CD3+CD56-NKG2C+ fraction.

The specimen sequenced was blood T cells: a sorted CD56 or NKG2C T cell subset, CD4+ or CD8+ T cells, or bulk PBMC T cells (not recorded which). This sequence was found in a woman between 18 and 75 years old in good health.

CDR3 sequence: CAISESTGANVLTF. The chain combines TRBV10-3 with TRBJ2-6. Germline loops: CDR1 ENHRY, CDR2 SYGVKD. There are 14 residues in the CDR3.